The 32 T cell receptor beta chains in this list originate from one sample, sequenced in a study of radiation and T cells in renal cell carcinoma. Clones were read by immunoSEQ multiplex PCR, and TCRdb kept only the in-frame ones, dropping some. The table has some 120,000 clones, roughly 77% seen once. As to time point: blood 2 weeks post-SBRT. Stated treatment: 15 Gy SBRT to primary tumor, nephrectomy 4 weeks later. The starting material was blood, obtained from a patient whose treatment included radiotherapy and nephrectomy. The receptors shown here come from a woman aged 55-69 years with renal cell carcinoma.

The chain has TRBV27 and TRBJ2-3, with 9 bases fitting TRBD1. CDR1 is MNHEY, CDR2 SMNVEV, per germline (reference sequence). The CDR3 extends over 16 amino acids. The V and J ends lost 0 bases and 4 bases, in that order; junction bases with no gene match: 5. CDR3: CASSLSGQGPSDTQYF. The CDR3 DNA is TGTGCCAGCAGTTTATCAGGACAGGGGCCCTCAGATACGCAGTATTTT.

The rearrangement joins TRBV10-3 to TRBJ1-5; the D gene is possibly TRBD1 (5 bases). V gave up 4 bases and J gave up 0 bases, with 10 bases separating them. CDR3 size: 15 residues. CDR1 and CDR2 (germline): ENHRY, SYGVKD. This chain's CDR3 is CAISGGGYSNQPQHF. The CDR3 DNA reads as TGTGCCATCAGTGGGGGGGGGTATAGCAATCAGCCCCAGCATTTT.

This clone was detected only a few times. J is TRBJ2-7 and V is TRBV28; D gene ambiguous. V lost 2 bases and J lost 4, with 3 bases in between. Germline CDR1 MDHEN, CDR2 SYDVKM. CDR3 length: 11 amino acids. The CDR3 nucleotides read TGTGCCAGCAGTTTAAGGTACGAGCAGTACTTC. It encodes CASSLRYEQYF.

The chain employs TRBV6-6 and TRBJ1-3, with D maybe TRBD1 (6 bases). CDR1 and CDR2 from the germline V gene are MNHNY and SVGAGI (reference sequence). Trimming shortened V by 7 bases and J by 4 bases, and 14 bases separated the two germline ends. The CDR3 runs 14 residues. CDR3 loop: CASISGVWGNTIYF. In nucleotides, the CDR3 is TGTGCCAGCATCTCAGGGGTGTGGGGAAACACCATATATTTT.

The V call is TRBV18, the J call TRBJ2-7; D gene unclear. V was cut by 4 bases and J by 2 bases, with 21 bases left in between. CDR3 length: 17 amino acids. The germline CDR1 and CDR2 sequences are KGHSH and LQKENI. CDR3 bases: TGTGCCAGCTCACGAGACGGGCGGTTGGGCCCAACCTACGAGCAGTACTTC. This codes for CASSRDGRLGPTYEQYF.

The V and J genes are TRBV9 and TRBJ1-1, with D perhaps TRBD1 (5 bases). CDR1 and CDR2 (germline): SGDLS, YYNGEE. V was cut by 0 bases and J by 1 base, with 19 bases left in between. This CDR3 spans 18 amino acids. CDR3 region: CASSVAGTPGVGNTEAFF. The CDR3 DNA reads TGTGCCAGCAGCGTAGCTGGGACCCCGGGGGTTGGGAACACTGAAGCTTTCTTT.

The rearrangement links TRBV7-6 to TRBJ1-2; no definite D call. CDR3 length equals 12 residues. The V end was cut by 1 base, the J end by 2 bases, with 2 bases between. CDR1 and CDR2 (germline): SGHVS, FNYEAQ. The CDR3 nucleotides read TGTGCCAGCAGCTTAGGAAACTATGGCTACACCTTC. Its translation: CASSLGNYGYTF.

This chain uses TRBV5-8 with TRBJ1-5; D might be TRBD1 (6 bases). CDR3 length: 15 amino acids. The germline V gene has CDR1 SGHTS and CDR2 YDEGEE. V lost 4 bases and J 7 bases, leaving 18 bases between the germline ends. The CDR3 reads CASSPHRVQGQPQHF. CDR3 DNA sequence: TGTGCCAGCAGCCCCCACAGGGTTCAAGGACAGCCCCAGCATTTT.

This clone was recorded only once. This chain connects TRBV2 to TRBJ1-5; D not certain. Trimming removed 6 bases at V and 1 base at J, with 16 bases between. This CDR3 region has 16 residues. Germline CDR1 SNHLY, CDR2 FYNNEI. In nucleotides, the CDR3 is TGTGCCAGCAGGTTTGGTCGGGGATTGAGCAATCAGCCCCAGCATTTT. Encoded protein: CASRFGRGLSNQPQHF.

The chain uses TRBV7-2 and TRBJ2-4; D might be TRBD1 (6 bases). The CDR3 spans 15 residues. CDR1 and CDR2 from the germline V gene are SGHTA and FQGNSA. Trimming pared 1 base from V and 0 bases from J, leaving 7 bases between. The CDR3 DNA sequence: TGTGCCAGCAGCTTAGTAGGGGGAGCCAAAAACATTCAGTACTTC. As protein: CASSLVGGAKNIQYF. Full variable domain (remainder filled in from reference TRBV7-2 and TRBJ2-4): GAGVSQSPSNKVTEKGKDVELRCDPISGHTALYWYRQSLGQGLEFLIYFQGNSAPDKSGLPSDRFSAERTGGSVSTLTIQRTQQEDSAVYLCASSLVGGAKNIQYFGAGTRLSVL.

The chain carries TRBV30 and TRBJ1-6; D uncertain. Trimming removed 3 bases at V and 7 bases at J, with 7 bases between. CDR3 length: 12 residues. CDR1 is GTSNPN, CDR2 SVGIG, per germline (reference sequence). CDR3 loop: CAWRGMNSPLHF. The CDR3 region has the DNA TGTGCCTGGAGGGGGATGAATTCACCCCTCCACTTT. Looking up the rest from reference TRBV30 and TRBJ1-6 gives the full variable domain: SQTIHQWPATLVQPVGSPLSLECTVEGTSNPNLYWYRQAAGRGLQLLFYSVGIGQISSEVPQNLSASRPQDRQFILSSKKLLLSDSGFYLCAWRGMNSPLHFGNGTRLTVT.

CDR3 coding DNA: TGCAGTGCTCTCGCACTGGCGCAGTTCTTC. This translates into CSALALAQFF. The chain joins TRBV20-1 to TRBJ2-1; D gene ambiguous. The ends were cut back, 5 bases at V and 12 bases at J, with 11 bases in the middle. This CDR3 is built from 10 residues. Germline CDR1 is DFQATT and CDR2 is SNEGSKA (reference sequence).

This chain links TRBV4-1 with TRBJ1-5, with D unclear. Germline V gene data show CDR1 as MGHRA and CDR2 as YSYEKL. The CDR3 is made up of 15 amino acids. V dropped 1 base and J dropped 5 bases, with 12 bases sitting between them. The CDR3 bases are TGCGCCAGCAGCCAAGTGGGTCAGGACCATCAGCCCCAGCATTTT. It translates to CASSQVGQDHQPQHF.

This chain connects TRBV6-5 to TRBJ1-2; D remains unclear. The CDR3 has 13 amino acids. The V end lost 6 bases, the J end lost 8 bases, and 16 bases lay between the germline ends. Germline V gene lookup returns CDR1 MNHEY and CDR2 SVGAGI. CDR3 loop: CASSRGRFGGYTF. The CDR3 DNA sequence: TGTGCCAGCAGCCGAGGTAGATTTGGAGGCTACACCTTC.

The chain uses TRBV13 and TRBJ2-3; 7 positions agree with TRBD2. The CDR3 is made up of 14 amino acids. Germline V gene lookup returns CDR1 PRHDT and CDR2 FYEKMQ (reference sequence). The trim removed 6 bases at V and 5 bases at J, leaving 8 bases unmatched. CDR3 nucleotides: TGTGCCAGCAGGGGAGCGGGACGAATAGATACGCAGTATTTT. Translation: CASRGAGRIDTQYF.

The chain is built from TRBV4-2 and TRBJ1-3, with D perhaps matching TRBD1 (5 bases). V was shortened by 0 bases and J by 4 bases, with 16 bases between the two germline ends. Germline-derived CDR1 and CDR2 are LGHNA and YNFKEQ. This CDR3 region has 17 residues. The CDR3 region has the DNA TGTGCCAGCAGCCAAGATCTCGCCCTAAGGGGCGGAAACACCATATATTTT. Encoded protein: CASSQDLALRGGNTIYF.

This clone turned up a few times. The chain has TRBV16 and TRBJ1-5, with 8 bases lining up with TRBD1. The trim removed 4 bases at V and 7 bases at J, leaving 6 bases unmatched. The CDR3 sequence is 14 residues long. In germline, CDR1 is KGHSY, CDR2 FQNENV. The chain's CDR3 is CASSPQGAGQPQHF. The CDR3 DNA reads as TGTGCCAGCAGCCCGCAGGGGGCAGGGCAGCCCCAGCATTTT.

The genes are TRBV18 and TRBJ1-2; the D is unclear. V dropped 7 bases and J dropped 1 base, with 13 bases sitting between them. The CDR3 spans 14 residues. Germline lookup yields CDR1 KGHSH and CDR2 LQKENI. The CDR3 sequence is CASLSAWGNYGYTF. Here the CDR3 DNA reads TGTGCCAGCTTATCAGCGTGGGGTAACTATGGCTACACCTTC.

The CDR3 sequence: CASSLFDIGANTEAFF. The CDR3 DNA sequence: TGCGCCAGCAGTCTATTCGACATTGGGGCCAACACTGAAGCTTTCTTT. This chain connects TRBV23-1 to TRBJ1-1; the D gene is possibly TRBD1 (5 bases). TRBV23-1 is designated an ORF whose function remains uncertain. This CDR3 contains 16 residues. V was pared by 4 bases and J by 2 bases, with 17 bases between.

The chain employs TRBV5-6 and TRBJ1-4; D call uncertain. Germline assignment: CDR1 SGHDT and CDR2 YYEEEE. Between the trimmed V and J ends, which lost 4 bases and 3 bases, there was a span of 7 bases. This CDR3 has 13 amino acids. CDR3: CASSGQANEKLFF. DNA of the CDR3: TGTGCCAGCAGCGGTCAGGCTAATGAAAAACTGTTTTTT.

This chain uses TRBV7-2 with TRBJ2-7, with 9 bases matching TRBD2. CDR1 and CDR2 (germline): SGHTA, FQGNSA. This CDR3 region has 12 residues. V trimming: 5 bases; J trimming: 12 bases; junction bases outside the gene matches: 8. The CDR3 region has the DNA TGTGCCAGCAGCGGTAGCGGGAGTCTCGTGTACTTC. This gives the protein CASSGSGSLVYF.

This clone has only a few counts. The rearrangement uses TRBV10-3 and TRBJ1-4; the match to TRBD1 covers 7 bases. The CDR3 has 13 residues. Germline V CDR1 and CDR2: ENHRY, SYGVKD. V was pared by 7 bases and J by 3 bases, with 2 bases of the junction left unmatched. The CDR3 is CAITGGPNEKLFF. Written as DNA, the CDR3 is TGTGCCATCACAGGGGGACCTAATGAAAAACTGTTTTTT.

The V and J genes are TRBV7-2 and TRBJ2-5, with a possible D match to TRBD2 (5 bases). The CDR3 consists of 14 residues. Germline V gene data show CDR1 as SGHTA and CDR2 as FQGNSA. The V end was cut by 1 base, the J end by 5 bases, with 11 bases between. The CDR3 DNA sequence: TGTGCCAGCAGCTTAGAACTAGGGCTGGAGACCCAGTACTTC. Translating gives CASSLELGLETQYF.

The J gene is TRBJ2-7, the V gene TRBV9; 8 bases are a match to TRBD1. The CDR3 has 15 residues. Trimming removed 4 bases from V and 5 bases from J; junction bases left unmatched: 11. In germline, CDR1 is SGDLS, CDR2 YYNGEE. CDR3 nucleotide sequence: TGTGCCAGCAGCCCGGATTGGACAGGGAAGCACGAGCAGTACTTC. This gives the protein CASSPDWTGKHEQYF.

This clone was counted a few times. The chain employs TRBV6-6 and TRBJ1-1; possible D gene TRBD1, 6 bases. The germline V gene has CDR1 MNHNY and CDR2 SVGAGI (reference sequence). The CDR3 covers 14 residues. V lost 6 bases, J lost 7 bases, and 18 bases lay in between. CDR3 sequence reads: CASSVTGRGYEAFF. In nucleotides, the CDR3 is TGTGCCAGCAGCGTCACCGGAAGGGGGTATGAAGCTTTCTTT.

The chain employs TRBV28 and TRBJ2-7, with 7 bases lining up with TRBD2. Unmatched junction bases numbered 10, after V lost 8 bases and J lost 6 bases. CDR1 MDHEN and CDR2 SYDVKM come from the germline V gene. The CDR3 consists of 13 residues. The CDR3 loop reads CASLGRGGGEQYF. The CDR3, as DNA: TGTGCCAGCTTAGGTAGGGGCGGGGGCGAGCAGTACTTC.

Only one count was recorded for this clone. J is TRBJ2-3 and V is TRBV5-5; 10 bases match TRBD2. This CDR3 is 18 amino acids long. With V trimmed by 2 bases and J by 4 bases, 13 bases remained unmatched. Looked up from germline, CDR1 is SGHKS and CDR2 is YYEKEE (reference sequence). The CDR3 is CASSFSLLAGGGADTQYF. In nucleotides, the CDR3 is TGTGCCAGCAGCTTTTCACTTTTAGCGGGAGGCGGGGCAGATACGCAGTATTTT. Using reference TRBV5-5 and TRBJ2-3 for the parts outside the CDR3, the full variable domain is DAGVTQSPTHLIKTRGQQVTLRCSPISGHKSVSWYQQVLGQGPQFIFQYYEKEERGRGNFPDRFSARQFPNYSSELNVNALLLGDSALYLCASSFSLLAGGGADTQYFGPGTRLTVL.

This CDR3 is CASRGSHGTDTQYF. CDR3 DNA sequence: TGTGCCAGCCGCGGTAGTCACGGCACAGATACGCAGTATTTT. This chain uses TRBV9 with TRBJ2-3; D remains ambiguous. This CDR3 is 14 amino acids long. With 7 bases removed from V and 1 base from J, the gap between germline ends came to 13 bases. CDR1 SGDLS and CDR2 YYNGEE come from the germline V gene. The variable domain in full, completed from reference TRBV9 and TRBJ2-3, reads DSGVTQTPKHLITATGQRVTLRCSPRSGDLSVYWYQQSLDQGLQFLIQYYNGEERAKGNILERFSAQQFPDLHSELNLSSLELGDSALYFCASRGSHGTDTQYFGPGTRLTVL.

The chain combines TRBV4-1 with TRBJ1-2, with D tentatively TRBD1 (5 bases). V dropped 0 bases and J dropped 4 bases, with 15 bases sitting between them. CDR3 length equals 16 residues. CDR1 and CDR2 (germline): MGHRA, YSYEKL. CDR3 loop: CASSQDSGPRGYGYTF. CDR3 coding DNA: TGCGCCAGCAGCCAAGATTCCGGTCCAAGGGGCTATGGCTACACCTTC.

Note on this clone: At one end the junction does not follow the germline gene, possibly because of a read error. The chain joins TRBV7-7 to TRBJ2-1, with D perhaps matching TRBD1 or TRBD2 (5 bases each). Germline CDR1 reads SSHAT; CDR2 reads FNYEAQ (reference sequence). The CDR3 is made up of 13 amino acids. The CDR3 reads CASSLYGGGEQFF. CDR3 DNA sequence: TGTGCTAGCAGCTTATATGGGGGTGGTGAGCAGTTCTTC.

The chain carries TRBV30 and TRBJ1-3; D is perhaps TRBD1 (5 bases). V was cut by 2 bases and J by 4 bases, with 9 bases left in between. This CDR3 comprises 13 residues. Germline CDR1 GTSNPN, CDR2 SVGIG (reference sequence). CDR3 nucleotide sequence: TGTGCCTGGAGTCGGGCAGGGGGAAACACCATATATTTT. This codes for CAWSRAGGNTIYF.

The V gene is TRBV18, the J gene TRBJ2-7; 7 bases match TRBD2. CDR1 KGHSH and CDR2 LQKENI come from the germline V gene. The V gene end was trimmed by 4 bases and the J gene end by 1 base; junction bases not matched to a gene: 4. The CDR3 runs 14 residues. The CDR3 region has the DNA TGTGCCAGCTCACTGGGGGGGACGTCCTACGAGCAGTACTTC. Its translation: CASSLGGTSYEQYF.